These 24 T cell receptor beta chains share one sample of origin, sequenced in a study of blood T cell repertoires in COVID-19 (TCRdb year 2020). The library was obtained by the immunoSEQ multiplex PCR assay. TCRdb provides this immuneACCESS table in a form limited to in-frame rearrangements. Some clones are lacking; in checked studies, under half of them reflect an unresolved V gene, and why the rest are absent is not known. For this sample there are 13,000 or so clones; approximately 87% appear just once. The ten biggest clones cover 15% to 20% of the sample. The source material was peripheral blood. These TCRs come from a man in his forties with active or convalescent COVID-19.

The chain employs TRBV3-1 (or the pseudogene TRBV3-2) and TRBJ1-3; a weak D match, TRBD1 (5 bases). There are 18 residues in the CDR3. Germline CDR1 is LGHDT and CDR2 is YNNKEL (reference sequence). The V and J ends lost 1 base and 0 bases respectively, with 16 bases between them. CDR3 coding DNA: TGTGCCAGCAGCCAAGGCCCACCCACGGGGGTCTCTGGAAACACCATATATTTT. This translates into CASSQGPPTGVSGNTIYF.

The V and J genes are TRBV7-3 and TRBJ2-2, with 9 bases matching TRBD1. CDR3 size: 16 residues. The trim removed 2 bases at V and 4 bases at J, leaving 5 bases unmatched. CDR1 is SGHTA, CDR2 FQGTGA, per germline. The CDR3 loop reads CASSLSGQGITGELFF. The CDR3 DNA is TGTGCCAGCAGCTTATCTGGACAGGGGATCACCGGGGAGCTGTTTTTT. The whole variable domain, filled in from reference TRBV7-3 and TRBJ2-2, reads GAGVSQTPSNKVTEKGKYVELRCDPISGHTALYWYRQSLGQGPEFLIYFQGTGAADDSGLPNDRFFAVRPEGSVSTLKIQRTERGDSAVYLCASSLSGQGITGELFFGEGSRLTVL.

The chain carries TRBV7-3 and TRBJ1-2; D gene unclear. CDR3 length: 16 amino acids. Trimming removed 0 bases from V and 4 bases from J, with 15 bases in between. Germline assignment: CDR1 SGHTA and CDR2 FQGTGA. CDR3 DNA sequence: TGTGCCAGCAGCTTAACGGCGGGGAATTGGGGCTATGGCTACACCTTC. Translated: CASSLTAGNWGYGYTF.

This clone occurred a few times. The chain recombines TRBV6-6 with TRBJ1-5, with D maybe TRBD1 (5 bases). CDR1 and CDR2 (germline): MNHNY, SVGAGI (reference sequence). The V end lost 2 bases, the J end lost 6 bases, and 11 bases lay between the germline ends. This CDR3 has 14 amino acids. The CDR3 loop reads CASSYIGAGQPQHF. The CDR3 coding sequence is TGTGCCAGCAGTTACATAGGGGCAGGTCAGCCCCAGCATTTT.

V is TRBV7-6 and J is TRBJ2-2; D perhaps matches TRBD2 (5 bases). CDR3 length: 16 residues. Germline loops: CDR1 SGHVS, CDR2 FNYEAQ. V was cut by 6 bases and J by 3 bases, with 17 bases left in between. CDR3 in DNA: TGTGCCAGCAGTCCGCGGGTTGTCGGTGACACCGGGGAGCTGTTTTTT. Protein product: CASSPRVVGDTGELFF.

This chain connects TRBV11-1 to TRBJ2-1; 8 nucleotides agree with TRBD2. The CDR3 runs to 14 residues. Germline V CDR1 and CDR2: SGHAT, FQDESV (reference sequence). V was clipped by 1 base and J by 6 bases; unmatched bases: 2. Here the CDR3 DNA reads TGTGCCAGCAGCTTAGTTCTAGCGGGCAATGAGCAGTTCTTC. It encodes CASSLVLAGNEQFF.

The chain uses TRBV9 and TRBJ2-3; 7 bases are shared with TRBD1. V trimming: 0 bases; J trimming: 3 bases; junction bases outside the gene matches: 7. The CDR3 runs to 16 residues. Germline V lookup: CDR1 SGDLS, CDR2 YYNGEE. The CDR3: CASSVDDRVSTDTQYF. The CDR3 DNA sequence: TGTGCCAGCAGCGTAGATGACAGGGTTAGTACAGATACGCAGTATTTT.

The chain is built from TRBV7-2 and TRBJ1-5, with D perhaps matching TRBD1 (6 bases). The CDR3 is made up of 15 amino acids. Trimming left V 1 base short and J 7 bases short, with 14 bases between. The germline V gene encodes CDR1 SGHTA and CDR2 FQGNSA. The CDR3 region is CASSLEVQGSQPQHF. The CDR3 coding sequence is TGTGCCAGCAGCTTAGAGGTCCAGGGGTCACAGCCCCAGCATTTT.

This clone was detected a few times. The CDR3 DNA reads as TGTGCCAGCAGCTTAGAACAGGGGTACAATCAGCCCCAGCATTTT. Translation: CASSLEQGYNQPQHF. This chain joins TRBV7-6 and TRBJ1-5, with TRBD1 identical over 7 bases. Trimming at V came to 1 base and at J to 3 bases, leaving 3 bases not matched to a gene. CDR1 SGHVS and CDR2 FNYEAQ come from the germline V gene. This CDR3 spans 15 amino acids.

The CDR3 DNA sequence: TGTGCCAGCCATGGGGGGGCACTTATGAACACTGAAGCTTTCTTT. Translation gives CASHGGALMNTEAFF. The chain joins TRBV7-3 to TRBJ1-1; TRBD1 might be the D (6 bases). This CDR3 has 15 amino acids. Germline loops: CDR1 SGHTA, CDR2 FQGTGA. V was clipped by 8 bases and J by 0 bases, with 16 bases between them.

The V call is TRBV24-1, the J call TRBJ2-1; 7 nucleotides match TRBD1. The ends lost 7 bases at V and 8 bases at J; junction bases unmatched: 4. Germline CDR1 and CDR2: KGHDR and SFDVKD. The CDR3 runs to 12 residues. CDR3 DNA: TGTGCCACCAGCCCCCAGGGGGATGAGCAGTTCTTC. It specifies CATSPQGDEQFF.

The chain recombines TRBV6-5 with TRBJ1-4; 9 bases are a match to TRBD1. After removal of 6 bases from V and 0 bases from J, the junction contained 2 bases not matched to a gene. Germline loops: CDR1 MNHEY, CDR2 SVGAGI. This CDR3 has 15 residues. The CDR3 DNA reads TGTGCCAGCAGGACAGGGGGGGCAACTAATGAAAAACTGTTTTTT. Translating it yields CASRTGGATNEKLFF.

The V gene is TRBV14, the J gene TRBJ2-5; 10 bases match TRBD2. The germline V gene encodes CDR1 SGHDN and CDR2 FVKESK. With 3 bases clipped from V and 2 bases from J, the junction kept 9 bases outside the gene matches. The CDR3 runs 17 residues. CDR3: CASSQLAVAGGQETQYF. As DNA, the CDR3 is TGTGCCAGCAGCCAGCTTGCGGTAGCGGGGGGTCAAGAGACCCAGTACTTC.

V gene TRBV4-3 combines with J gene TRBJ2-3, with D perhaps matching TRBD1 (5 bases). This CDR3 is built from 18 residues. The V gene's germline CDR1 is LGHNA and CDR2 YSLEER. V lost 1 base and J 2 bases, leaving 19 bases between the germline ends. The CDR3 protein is CASSQASSGRLHTDTQYF. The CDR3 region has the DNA TGCGCCAGCAGCCAAGCAAGTTCAGGGCGACTCCACACAGATACGCAGTATTTT.

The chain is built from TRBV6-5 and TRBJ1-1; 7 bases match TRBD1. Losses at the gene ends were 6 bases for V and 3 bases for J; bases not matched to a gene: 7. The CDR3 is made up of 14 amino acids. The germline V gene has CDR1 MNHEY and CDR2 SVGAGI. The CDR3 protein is CASSTITGDTEAFF. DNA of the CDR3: TGTGCCAGCAGCACAATCACAGGGGACACTGAAGCTTTCTTT.

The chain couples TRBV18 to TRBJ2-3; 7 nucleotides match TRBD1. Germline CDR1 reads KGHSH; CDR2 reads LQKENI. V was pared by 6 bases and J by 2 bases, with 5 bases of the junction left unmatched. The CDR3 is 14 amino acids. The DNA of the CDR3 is TGTGCCAGCTCGCCGGGACAGTACACAGATACGCAGTATTTT. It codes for CASSPGQYTDTQYF.

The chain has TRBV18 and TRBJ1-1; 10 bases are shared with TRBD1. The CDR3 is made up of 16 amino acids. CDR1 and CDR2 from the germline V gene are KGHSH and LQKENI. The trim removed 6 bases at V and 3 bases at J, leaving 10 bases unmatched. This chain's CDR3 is CASSLGQGVLDTEAFF. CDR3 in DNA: TGTGCCAGCTCGCTAGGACAGGGGGTATTGGACACTGAAGCTTTCTTT. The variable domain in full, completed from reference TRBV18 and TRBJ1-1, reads NAGVMQNPRHLVRRRGQEARLRCSPMKGHSHVYWYRQLPEEGLKFMVYLQKENIIDESGMPKERFSAEFPKEGPSILRIQQVVRGDSAAYFCASSLGQGVLDTEAFFGQGTRLTVV.

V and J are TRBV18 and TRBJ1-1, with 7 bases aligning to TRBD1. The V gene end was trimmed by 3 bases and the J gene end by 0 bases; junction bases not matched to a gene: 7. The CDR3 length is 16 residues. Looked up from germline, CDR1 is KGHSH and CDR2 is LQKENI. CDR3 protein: CASSPETGDMNTEAFF. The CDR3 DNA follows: TGTGCCAGCTCACCTGAAACAGGGGACATGAACACTGAAGCTTTCTTT.

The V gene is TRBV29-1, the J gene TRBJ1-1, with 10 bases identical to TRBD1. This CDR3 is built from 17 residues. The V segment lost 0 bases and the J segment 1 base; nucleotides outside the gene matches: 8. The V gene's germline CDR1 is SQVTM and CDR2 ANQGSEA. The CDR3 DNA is TGCAGCGTTGAAGATACCGGGACAGGGGTGGGGAACACTGAAGCTTTCTTT. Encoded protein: CSVEDTGTGVGNTEAFF.

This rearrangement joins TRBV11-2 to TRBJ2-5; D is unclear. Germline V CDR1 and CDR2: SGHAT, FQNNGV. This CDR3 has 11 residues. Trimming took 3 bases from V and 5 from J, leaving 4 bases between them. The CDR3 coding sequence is TGTGCCAGCAGCTTTGAGGAGACCCAGTACTTC. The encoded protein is CASSFEETQYF.

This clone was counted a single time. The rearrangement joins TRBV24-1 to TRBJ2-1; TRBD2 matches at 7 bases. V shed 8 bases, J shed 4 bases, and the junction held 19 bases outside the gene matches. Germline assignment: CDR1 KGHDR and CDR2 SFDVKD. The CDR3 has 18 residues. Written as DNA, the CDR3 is TGTGCCACCACGGTGTCGGGCACCAACCGGGAGGAATACAATGAGCAGTTCTTC. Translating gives CATTVSGTNREEYNEQFF.

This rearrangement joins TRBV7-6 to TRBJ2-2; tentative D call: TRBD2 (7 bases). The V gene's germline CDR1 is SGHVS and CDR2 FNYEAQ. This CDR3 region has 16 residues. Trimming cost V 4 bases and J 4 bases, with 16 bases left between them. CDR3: CASSSRAGHFTGELFF. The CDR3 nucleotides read TGTGCCAGCAGCTCCCGAGCGGGACACTTCACCGGGGAGCTGTTTTTT.

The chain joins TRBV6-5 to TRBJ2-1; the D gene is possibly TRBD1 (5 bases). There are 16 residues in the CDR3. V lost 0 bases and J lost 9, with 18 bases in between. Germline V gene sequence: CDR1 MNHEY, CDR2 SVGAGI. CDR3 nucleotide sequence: TGTGCCAGCAGTTACTCGGGCAGAGTGGGGCACGGTGAGCAGTTCTTC. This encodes CASSYSGRVGHGEQFF.

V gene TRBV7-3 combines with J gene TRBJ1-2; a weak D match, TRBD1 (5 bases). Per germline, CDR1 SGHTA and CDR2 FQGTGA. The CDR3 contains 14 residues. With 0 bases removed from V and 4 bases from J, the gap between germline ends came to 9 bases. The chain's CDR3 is CASSLTPGSYGYTF. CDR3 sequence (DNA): TGTGCCAGCAGCTTAACCCCAGGGTCCTATGGCTACACCTTC.